This T cell receptor beta chain was sequenced in a study of blood T cell repertoires in COVID-19. This clone occurred once. Seattle participants joined during active infection and were tracked over time. Profiling relied on immunoSEQ multiplex PCR, and the TCRdb table lists in-frame clones only, not all of them. Among tens of thousands of clones listed, approximately 89% were seen once. The germline gives CDR1 SEHNR, CDR2 FQNEAQ (reference sequence). This CDR3 has 12 residues. The V end was cut by 4 bases, the J end by 6 bases, with 10 bases between. Sample: peripheral blood. The chain uses TRBV7-9 and TRBJ2-7; D is ambiguous. This sequence was found in a woman aged 55-75 years with COVID-19, enrolled during active disease. The CDR3 DNA reads as TGTGCCAGCAGCTACGGCGACTTCGAGCAGTACTTC. Protein sequence: CASSYGDFEQYF.